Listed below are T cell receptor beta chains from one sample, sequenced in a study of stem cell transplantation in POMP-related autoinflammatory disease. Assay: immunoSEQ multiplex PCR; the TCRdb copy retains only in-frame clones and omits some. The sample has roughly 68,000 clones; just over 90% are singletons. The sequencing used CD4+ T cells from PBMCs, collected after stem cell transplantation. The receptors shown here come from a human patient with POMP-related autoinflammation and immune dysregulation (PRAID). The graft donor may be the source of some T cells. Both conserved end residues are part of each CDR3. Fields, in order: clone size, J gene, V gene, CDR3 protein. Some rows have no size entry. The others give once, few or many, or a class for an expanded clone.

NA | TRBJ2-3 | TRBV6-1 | CASSEMGPNTQYF
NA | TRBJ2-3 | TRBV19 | CASKPRLGLGTDTQYF
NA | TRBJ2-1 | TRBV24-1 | CATSDASGPSYNEQFF
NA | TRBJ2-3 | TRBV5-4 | CASQGGLSTDTQYF
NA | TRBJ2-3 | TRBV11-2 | CASSYDSPSTDTQYF
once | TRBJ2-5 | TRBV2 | CASSRDRQETQYF
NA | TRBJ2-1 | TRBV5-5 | CASSYSGSSYNEQFF
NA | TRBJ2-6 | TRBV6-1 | CASSERHPGANVLTF
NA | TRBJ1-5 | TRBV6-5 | CASSTNQDQPQHF
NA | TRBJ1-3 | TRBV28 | CASSVPGQGSGNTIYF
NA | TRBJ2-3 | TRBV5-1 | CASSLMTVPSTDTQYF
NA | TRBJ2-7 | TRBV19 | CASSTRLADEQYF
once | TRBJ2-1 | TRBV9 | CASSTGPLADYIVNEQFF
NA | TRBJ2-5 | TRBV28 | CASSFIGVQETQYF
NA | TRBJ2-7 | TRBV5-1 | CASSLVGTDEYEQYF
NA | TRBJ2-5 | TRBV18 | CASSPPNAYQETQYF
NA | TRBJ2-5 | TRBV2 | CASRRRVSLQETQYF
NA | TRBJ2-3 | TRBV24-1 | CATGLQGSTADTQYF
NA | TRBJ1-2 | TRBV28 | CASSLFPPGRVGGYTF
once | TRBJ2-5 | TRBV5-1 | CASSLGSRRETQYF
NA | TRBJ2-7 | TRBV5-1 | CASSSTGSYEQYF
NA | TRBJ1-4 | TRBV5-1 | CASSLDPIATNEKLFF
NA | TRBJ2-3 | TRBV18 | CASSPRDSIGDTQYF
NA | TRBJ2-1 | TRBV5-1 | CASRPGVPTDEQFF
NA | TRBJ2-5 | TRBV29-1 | CSVARGDLETQYF
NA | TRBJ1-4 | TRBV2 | CASSDLPGGANEKLFF
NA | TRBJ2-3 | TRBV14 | CASSQDGILAGSRTDTQYF
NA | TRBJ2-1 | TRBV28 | CASSLPSTSGVTHNEQFF